The 24 T cell receptor beta chains below were found in one sample sequenced in a study of molecular identifiers for immune sequencing clone quantification. TCRdb passed the PCR reads through MiXCR, listing each CDR3 protein once. The sample includes under 600,000 distinct CDR3 sequences, over 20% of them seen just once. Sequenced material: naive CD8+ T cells from blood, with Jurkat cell RNA spiked in. Described subset: FACS-sorted CD8+CD4-CCR7+CD45RA+ naive T cells. Receptor source: a human donor in good health. Some libraries in this study had Jurkat cell RNA spiked in.

Concerning this clonotype itself: A clone one base away is much larger, so this may be a read error. The rearrangement uses TRBV20-1 and TRBJ1-5; no reliable D call. V was shortened by 6 bases and J by 3 bases, with 21 bases between the two germline ends. The CDR3 spans 16 residues. The germline V gene has CDR1 DFQATT and CDR2 SNEGSKA (reference sequence). The CDR3 here is CSAPWIGSGPNQPQHF. The CDR3 DNA is TGCAGTGCCCCCTGGATAGGTTCAGGCCCCAATCAGCCCCAGCATTTT.

In the case of this clonotype: It may be a read error: a sequence one base away is much more abundant. This chain uses TRBV15 with TRBJ2-3, with unresolved D. Trimming stripped 3 bases from V and 1 base from J, with 14 bases between. CDR3 length: 16 residues. The germline V gene encodes CDR1 LNHNV and CDR2 YYDKDF (reference sequence). In nucleotides, the CDR3 is TGTGCCACCAGCAGTCCTTCCTCTTTGGGCACAGATACGCAGTATTTT. It translates to CATSSPSSLGTDTQYF.

Many counts were recorded for this clonotype. The CDR3 DNA follows: TGTGCCAGCAGTCCCCTAGCGGCCCCGGTAGAGACCCAGTACTTC. This translates into CASSPLAAPVETQYF. The chain links TRBV6-6 to TRBJ2-5; 7 nucleotides align to TRBD2. The CDR3 sequence is 15 residues long. V lost 5 bases to trimming and J lost 4 bases; unmatched junction nucleotides: 10. Germline V gene sequence: CDR1 MNHNY, CDR2 SVGAGI (reference sequence).

This clonotype occurred many times. CDR3: CASSWGGLDTEAFF. CDR3 nucleotide sequence: TGTGCCAGCTCATGGGGGGGGCTCGACACTGAAGCTTTCTTT. This rearrangement joins TRBV27 to TRBJ1-1, with TRBD1 as a possible D gene (6 bases). Germline CDR1 and CDR2: MNHEY and SMNVEV (reference sequence). The CDR3 has 14 residues. Trimming removed 8 bases at V and 3 bases at J, with 16 bases between.

This chain links TRBV18 with TRBJ2-1; TRBD2 matches at 7 bases. The trim removed 0 bases at V and 6 bases at J, leaving 5 bases unmatched. CDR1 and CDR2 from the germline V gene are KGHSH and LQKENI. This CDR3 contains 15 residues. CDR3 coding DNA: TGTGCCAGCTCACCACCGCCCGGGGGGTTCAATGAGCAGTTCTTC. This codes for CASSPPPGGFNEQFF.

The chain joins TRBV15 to TRBJ2-7; TRBD1 matches at 7 bases. The CDR3 has 13 residues. With 4 bases clipped from V and 4 bases from J, the junction kept 4 bases outside the gene matches. Germline V gene lookup returns CDR1 LNHNV and CDR2 YYDKDF (reference sequence). The CDR3 region has the DNA TGTGCCACCAGCACCGACAGGGAATACGAGCAGTACTTC. Translated, it gives CATSTDREYEQYF.

In this sample, this clonotype turned up many times. V and J are TRBV7-2 and TRBJ2-3; 10 nucleotides match TRBD2. The CDR3 consists of 19 residues. CDR1 is SGHTA and CDR2 is FQGNSA in the germline V gene. V shed 1 base, J shed 6 bases, and the junction held 16 bases outside the gene matches. The CDR3 nucleotides read TGTGCCAGCAGCTTAGTAATTGGTCAGCGGGAGGGCCGGTCGGATACGCAGTATTTT. This translates into CASSLVIGQREGRSDTQYF.

The CDR3 coding sequence is TGTGCCAGCAGTTACTCGCATACCGGGGAGCTGTTTTTT. It translates to CASSYSHTGELFF. The chain joins TRBV6-6 to TRBJ2-2; D not resolved. CDR1 is MNHNY and CDR2 is SVGAGI in the germline V gene (reference sequence). The CDR3 totals 13 residues. V was cut by 0 bases and J by 5 bases, with 4 bases left in between.

Remarks on this clonotype: A much larger clone sits a single nucleotide away, making a read error possible. This chain uses TRBV12-5 with TRBJ2-7; 7 positions agree with TRBD1. CDR3 length: 15 residues. J lost 6 bases, V lost 1 base, and 9 bases had no gene match. CDR1 and CDR2 from the germline V gene are LGHNT and FRNRAP. CDR3 amino acids: CASGLAVLQGTEQYF. The DNA for the CDR3 is TGTGCTAGTGGTTTGGCCGTCCTACAGGGGACCGAGCAGTACTTC.

This clonotype was counted a few times. This chain connects TRBV9 to TRBJ2-5, with 12 bases lining up with TRBD2. The CDR3 is 16 residues long. After removal of 0 bases from V and 4 bases from J, the junction contained 4 bases not matched to a gene. Looked up from germline, CDR1 is SGDLS and CDR2 is YYNGEE. The DNA of the CDR3 is TGTGCCAGCAGCGTAGGGACTAGCGGGACTGGAGAGACCCAGTACTTC. The encoded protein is CASSVGTSGTGETQYF.

This clonotype has at least ten counts. The CDR3 DNA reads TGTGCCAGCAGCTCCTTACAGGGTCTGGGTGAGGCCCAGCATTTT. Translated, it gives CASSSLQGLGEAQHF. The chain combines TRBV7-2 with TRBJ1-5, with D tentatively TRBD1 (6 bases). V was clipped by 4 bases and J by 11 bases, with 21 bases between them. Per the germline V gene, CDR1 is SGHTA and CDR2 is FQGNSA. This CDR3 contains 15 residues.

The V gene is TRBV25-1, the J gene TRBJ2-3; D might be TRBD1 or TRBD2, each matching 5 bases. The V and J ends lost 7 bases and 0 bases respectively, with 11 bases between them. CDR3 length: 14 amino acids. Germline CDR1 is MGHDK and CDR2 is SYGVNS. In nucleotides, the CDR3 is TGTGCCAGCATCGGGGCGCTGAGCACAGATACGCAGTATTTT. Residues: CASIGALSTDTQYF.

This clonotype was observed at least ten times. The J gene is TRBJ2-7, the V gene TRBV27, with 9 bases identical to TRBD1. The CDR3 is 14 amino acids. V dropped 3 bases and J dropped 4; count of bases not matched to a gene: 4. Germline-derived CDR1 and CDR2 are MNHEY and SMNVEV (reference sequence). The CDR3 loop is CASSFKDRGYEQYF. In DNA form, the CDR3 reads TGTGCCAGCAGTTTCAAGGACAGGGGTTACGAGCAGTACTTC.

This clonotype was counted a few times. The rearrangement uses TRBV4-3 and TRBJ2-3; 7 bases agree with TRBD1. The CDR3 sequence is 17 residues long. Per germline, CDR1 LGHNA and CDR2 YSLEER. Germline trimming cut 0 bases from V and 0 bases from J; bases unmatched to any gene: 6. CDR3 region: CASSQDKTGYSTDTQYF. In DNA, the CDR3 is TGCGCCAGCAGCCAAGATAAGACAGGGTATAGCACAGATACGCAGTATTTT.

This clonotype has ten or more counts. This chain uses TRBV4-3 with TRBJ1-1, with D perhaps TRBD1 (6 bases). Trimming took 2 bases from V and 6 from J, leaving 13 bases between them. The length of the CDR3 is 14 residues. Germline-derived CDR1 and CDR2 are LGHNA and YSLEER. The CDR3 loop reads CASSQLSRTAEAFF. CDR3 nucleotide sequence: TGCGCCAGCAGCCAATTAAGCAGGACAGCTGAAGCTTTCTTT.

This sequence joins TRBV3-1 and TRBJ2-1; maybe TRBD2 (7 bases). V was trimmed by 1 base and J by 9 bases, leaving 13 bases between them. CDR1 is LGHDT, CDR2 YNNKEL, per germline (reference sequence). This CDR3 region has 14 residues. The CDR3 loop is CASSQVAGAREQFF. DNA of the CDR3: TGTGCCAGCAGCCAAGTGGCGGGGGCGCGTGAGCAGTTCTTC.

This sequence joins TRBV2 and TRBJ1-2; possibly TRBD1 for D (5 bases). The V end lost 0 bases, the J end lost 0 bases, and 17 bases lay between the germline ends. The CDR3 is made up of 18 amino acids. From germline, CDR1 is SNHLY and CDR2 FYNNEI. The CDR3 protein is CASSEALPGDRANYGYTF. The CDR3 DNA reads TGTGCCAGCAGTGAAGCGCTTCCGGGGGACCGAGCTAACTATGGCTACACCTTC.

This clonotype has only a few counts. This may come from a read error, since a much larger clone is one base off. The rearrangement uses TRBV27 and TRBJ2-7, with 11 bases aligning to TRBD1. This CDR3 comprises 15 residues. Germline CDR1 is MNHEY and CDR2 is SMNVEV (reference sequence). Unmatched junction bases numbered 3, after V lost 4 bases and J lost 1 base. The CDR3 DNA is TGTGCCAGCAGTTCGGGACAGGGGGAATCCTACGAGCAGTACTTC. This gives the protein CASSSGQGESYEQYF.

This sequence joins TRBV15 and TRBJ2-3; D is possibly TRBD1 (5 bases). In germline, CDR1 is LNHNV, CDR2 YYDKDF (reference sequence). The CDR3 consists of 16 residues. V lost 1 base and J 4 bases, leaving 15 bases between the germline ends. CDR3 sequence reads: CATSRAGQGGADTQYF. In DNA, the CDR3 is TGTGCCACCAGCAGAGCTGGGCAGGGTGGAGCAGATACGCAGTATTTT.

This clonotype was detected many times. The rearrangement links TRBV7-2 to TRBJ2-7; D is perhaps TRBD1 (6 bases). This CDR3 comprises 19 residues. The V end was cut by 5 bases, the J end by 3 bases, with 29 bases between. Germline V lookup: CDR1 SGHTA, CDR2 FQGNSA. The CDR3 sequence is CASSPSPGQLPGSRYEQYF. In DNA, the CDR3 is TGTGCCAGCAGCCCCTCGCCGGGACAACTCCCAGGGAGCCGCTACGAGCAGTACTTC.

On this clonotype: A single base separates this from a much larger clone, so it may be a read error. J is TRBJ1-1 and V is TRBV7-9, with D unresolved. This CDR3 contains 13 residues. Germline assignment: CDR1 SEHNR and CDR2 FQNEAQ (reference sequence). CDR3 residues: CATQTYPILKLLF. The CDR3 nucleotides read TGTGCCACCCAGACCTACCCAATTCTGAAGCTTCTCTTT. The whole variable domain, remainder taken from reference TRBV7-9 and TRBJ1-1, is DTGVSQNPRHKITKRGQNVTFRCDPISEHNRLYWYRQTLGQGPEFLTYFQNEAQLEKSRLLSDRFSAERPKGSFSTLEIQRTEQGDSAMYLCATQTYPILKLLFGQGTRLTVV.

The sample holds many counts of this clonotype. The rearrangement uses TRBV28 and TRBJ1-5, with D possibly being TRBD1 (6 bases). Trimming cost V 6 bases and J 6 bases, with 18 bases left between them. The CDR3 length is 15 residues. The germline gives CDR1 MDHEN, CDR2 SYDVKM. The CDR3 coding sequence is TGTGCCAGCAGGCACAGGGCTACTCCTCGTCAGCCCCAGCATTTT. This sequence encodes CASRHRATPRQPQHF.

Turning to this clonotype: A read error is possible here, since a much larger clone lies one base away. The gene calls are TRBV13 and TRBJ2-3; D tentatively fits TRBD1 or TRBD2 (5 bases each). The CDR3 is 14 amino acids. The germline V gene has CDR1 PRHDT and CDR2 FYEKMQ (reference sequence). V lost 1 base and J 4 bases, leaving 9 bases between the germline ends. The DNA of the CDR3 is TGTGCCAGCAGCTTAGACGTGGGGGCAGATACGCAGTATTTT. As protein: CASSLDVGADTQYF.

Of note for this clonotype: It may be a read error: a sequence one base away is much more abundant. The V gene is TRBV20-1, the J gene TRBJ2-3; 8 bases align to TRBD2. This CDR3 is built from 18 residues. Germline-derived CDR1 and CDR2 are DFQATT and SNEGSKA (reference sequence). The CDR3 spells CGASKGTSWVPSTDTQYF. In DNA, the CDR3 is TGCGGTGCTAGTAAGGGGACTAGTTGGGTCCCTAGCACAGATACGCAGTATTTT.